The 12 T cell receptor beta chains in this list originate from one sample, sequenced in a study of T cell changes during pregnancy in multiple sclerosis. The data were produced by immunoSEQ multiplex PCR, yet TCRdb's version contains in-frame clones alone and is incomplete. The sample shows approximately 52,000 clones, roughly 92% of them seen only once. The sequences come from CD4+ T cells from peripheral blood mononuclear cells, collected in the third trimester of pregnancy. All receptors derive from a female donor with multiple sclerosis, enrolled in a pregnancy study.

The chain uses TRBV2 and TRBJ1-2; tentatively, D is TRBD1 (6 bases). CDR1 is SNHLY, CDR2 FYNNEI, per germline. With 10 bases removed from V and 6 bases from J, the gap between germline ends came to 15 bases. This CDR3 is 12 amino acids long. The CDR3 is CAIIDRIDGYTF. CDR3 bases: TGTGCCATCATTGACAGGATTGATGGCTACACCTTC. Complete variable domain (other parts from reference TRBV2 and TRBJ1-2): EPEVTQTPSHQVTQMGQEVILRCVPISNHLYFYWYRQILGQKVEFLVSFYNNEISEKSEIFDDQFSVERPDGSNFTLKIRSTKLEDSAMYFCAIIDRIDGYTFGSGTRLTVV.

V and J are TRBV7-8 and TRBJ2-6; D possibly corresponds to TRBD1 (6 bases). The CDR3 extends over 18 amino acids. CDR1 is SGHVS, CDR2 FQNEAQ, per germline. V was shortened by 1 base and J by 0 bases, with 13 bases between the two germline ends. The CDR3 DNA reads TGTGCCAGCAGCTTAGGTGTGACAGGATACTCTGGGGCCAACGTCCTGACTTTC. Protein product: CASSLGVTGYSGANVLTF.

The J gene is TRBJ2-3, the V gene TRBV27, with 11 bases matching TRBD2. This CDR3 is 16 amino acids long. J was trimmed by 6 bases and V by 3 bases; bases with no gene match: 8. Germline V gene lookup returns CDR1 MNHEY and CDR2 SMNVEV (reference sequence). The CDR3 DNA reads TGTGCCAGCAGTTTCCTCGCTAGCGGGAGGTGGGATACGCAGTATTTT. Its protein product is CASSFLASGRWDTQYF.

J is TRBJ1-1 and V is TRBV5-1; D is possibly TRBD1 (5 bases). Germline CDR1 is SGHRS and CDR2 is YFSETQ. Trimming cost V 2 bases and J 1 base, with 9 bases left between them. There are 14 residues in the CDR3. The CDR3 sequence: CASSFSQGNTEAFF. CDR3 DNA sequence: TGCGCCAGCAGCTTCAGTCAGGGGAACACTGAAGCTTTCTTT.

This chain links TRBV15 with TRBJ2-3; TRBD1 aligns across 7 bases. After removal of 4 bases from V and 7 bases from J, the junction contained 8 bases not matched to a gene. Germline-derived CDR1 and CDR2 are LNHNV and YYDKDF (reference sequence). The CDR3 contains 14 residues. In nucleotides, the CDR3 is TGTGCCACCAGCACCGACAGGGTAGCAAATACGCAGTATTTT. Protein product: CATSTDRVANTQYF.

V and J are TRBV19 and TRBJ2-1; 7 bases line up with TRBD1. Germline-derived CDR1 and CDR2 are LNHDA and SQIVND (reference sequence). This CDR3 is built from 13 residues. The J segment lost 4 bases and the V segment lost 10 bases, leaving 7 bases of the junction unmatched. The CDR3 DNA sequence: TGTGCCACCCGACAGGGAAGGTACAATGAGCAGTTCTTC. It is translated as CATRQGRYNEQFF. The full variable domain, with the rest looked up from reference TRBV19 and TRBJ2-1, is DGGITQSPKYLFRKEGQNVTLSCEQNLNHDAMYWYRQDPGQGLRLIYYSQIVNDFQKGDIAEGYSVSREKKESFPLTVTSAQKNPTAFYLCATRQGRYNEQFFGPGTRLTVL.

The chain is built from TRBV28 and TRBJ2-7; 8 bases are shared with TRBD1. CDR3 length equals 13 residues. In germline, CDR1 is MDHEN, CDR2 SYDVKM. V trimming: 10 bases; J trimming: 5 bases; junction bases outside the gene matches: 10. CDR3 amino acids: CATRTGWKDEQYF. Written as DNA, the CDR3 is TGTGCCACCCGGACAGGGTGGAAGGACGAGCAGTACTTC.

The chain carries TRBV6-6 and TRBJ1-2; D might be TRBD1 (6 bases). The CDR3 contains 13 residues. CDR1 MNHNY and CDR2 SVGAGI come from the germline V gene (reference sequence). Trimming removed 2 bases at V and 7 bases at J, with 11 bases between. CDR3 DNA sequence: TGTGCCAGCAGTTACGACCAGGGGTTTGGCTACACCTTC. Residues: CASSYDQGFGYTF.

This clone was detected a few times. This rearrangement joins TRBV28 to TRBJ1-1; D might be TRBD1 (6 bases). Trimming shortened V by 6 bases and J by 4 bases, and 9 bases separated the two germline ends. The length of the CDR3 is 12 residues. In germline, CDR1 is MDHEN, CDR2 SYDVKM. CDR3 sequence reads: CASREGGTEAFF. The CDR3 DNA reads TGTGCCAGCAGAGAAGGGGGCACTGAAGCTTTCTTT.

The chain uses TRBV19 and TRBJ1-5, with 9 bases lining up with TRBD1. Germline loops: CDR1 LNHDA, CDR2 SQIVND (reference sequence). CDR3 length: 18 amino acids. The J segment lost 5 bases and the V segment lost 4 bases, leaving 15 bases of the junction unmatched. CDR3 loop: CASSTVRQGDVLDQPQHF. The DNA for the CDR3 is TGTGCCAGTAGTACAGTCCGACAGGGGGATGTTTTAGATCAGCCCCAGCATTTT.

The chain joins TRBV19 to TRBJ2-1; 8 bases line up with TRBD2. V dropped 8 bases and J dropped 6; count of bases not matched to a gene: 18. Germline lookup yields CDR1 LNHDA and CDR2 SQIVND (reference sequence). This CDR3 comprises 17 residues. The CDR3: CASHGTSRPRGGNEQFF. CDR3 bases: TGTGCCAGTCATGGGACTAGTAGGCCCCGGGGGGGCAATGAGCAGTTCTTC.

This clone occurred once. J is TRBJ2-3 and V is TRBV25-1, with D perhaps TRBD1 (5 bases). The CDR3 spans 18 residues. Germline assignment: CDR1 MGHDK and CDR2 SYGVNS. Deletions cut 0 bases from V and 1 base from J, with 17 bases between. The DNA of the CDR3 is TGTGCCAGCAGTGAATATGGTTTTGGGGCTCCAGGCACAGATACGCAGTATTTT. It codes for CASSEYGFGAPGTDTQYF.